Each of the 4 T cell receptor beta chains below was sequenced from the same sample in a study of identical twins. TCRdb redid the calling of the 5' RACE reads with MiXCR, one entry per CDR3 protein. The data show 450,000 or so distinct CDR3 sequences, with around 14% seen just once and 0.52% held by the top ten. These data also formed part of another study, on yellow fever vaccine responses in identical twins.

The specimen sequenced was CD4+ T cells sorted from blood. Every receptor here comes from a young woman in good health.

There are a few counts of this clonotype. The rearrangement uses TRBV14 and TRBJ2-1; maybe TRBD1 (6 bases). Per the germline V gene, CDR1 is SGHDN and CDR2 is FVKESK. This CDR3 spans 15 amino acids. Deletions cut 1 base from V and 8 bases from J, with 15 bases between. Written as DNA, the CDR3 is TGTGCCAGCAGCCAAGGGGGTCAGGGGCGGTATGAGCAGTTCTTC. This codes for CASSQGGQGRYEQFF.

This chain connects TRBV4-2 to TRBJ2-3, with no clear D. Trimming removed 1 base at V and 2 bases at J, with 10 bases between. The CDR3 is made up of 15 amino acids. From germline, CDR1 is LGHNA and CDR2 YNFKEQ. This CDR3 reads CASSQVADPTDTQYF. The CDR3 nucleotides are TGTGCCAGCAGCCAAGTCGCCGACCCCACAGATACGCAGTATTTT.

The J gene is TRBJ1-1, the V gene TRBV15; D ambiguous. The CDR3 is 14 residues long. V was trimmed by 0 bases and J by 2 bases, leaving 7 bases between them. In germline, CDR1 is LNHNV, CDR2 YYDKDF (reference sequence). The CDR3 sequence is CATSRDLENTEAFF. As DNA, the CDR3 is TGTGCCACCAGCAGAGATTTGGAAAACACTGAAGCTTTCTTT. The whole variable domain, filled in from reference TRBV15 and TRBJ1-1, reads DAMVIQNPRYQVTQFGKPVTLSCSQTLNHNVMYWYQQKSSQAPKLLFHYYDKDFNNEADTPDNFQSRRPNTSFCFLDIRSPGLGDTAMYLCATSRDLENTEAFFGQGTRLTVV.

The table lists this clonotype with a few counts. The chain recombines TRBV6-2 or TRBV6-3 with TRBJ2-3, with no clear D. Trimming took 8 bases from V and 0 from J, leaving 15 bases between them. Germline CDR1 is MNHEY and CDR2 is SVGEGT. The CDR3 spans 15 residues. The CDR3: CASGIHGLSTDTQYF. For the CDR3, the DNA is TGTGCCAGCGGGATACACGGATTAAGCACAGATACGCAGTATTTT.